This T cell receptor beta chain was captured in a study of regulatory T cells in long-lasting Graves disease. The sample holds a few counts of this clonotype. V was shortened by 5 bases and J by 0 bases, with 16 bases between the two germline ends. The CDR3 is 16 amino acids. Per the germline V gene, CDR1 is LNHDA and CDR2 is SQIVND (reference sequence). Indicated time point: persistent/refractory GD, antithyroid drugs over 5 years with positive TRAb. PBMC RNA was the source of the TCR library. Library construction for TCR beta used iRepertoire HTBI primers and Arm-PCR of CDR3 regions. A single record per CDR3 protein comes from TCRdb applying MiXCR to the multiplex PCR reads. The sample records approximately 690,000 distinct CDR3 sequences, approximately 29% being singletons.

This rearrangement joins TRBV19 to TRBJ2-5; D possibly corresponds to TRBD1 (6 bases). The sequencing here drew on peripheral blood mononuclear cells (PBMCs), taken when the disease was refractory, from a patient treated with antithyroid drugs. The sequence was obtained from a female donor with Graves disease. The CDR3 sequence: CASSPEDSLYQETQYF. CDR3 nucleotide sequence: TGTGCCAGTAGTCCGGAGGACAGTTTGTACCAAGAGACCCAGTACTTC.